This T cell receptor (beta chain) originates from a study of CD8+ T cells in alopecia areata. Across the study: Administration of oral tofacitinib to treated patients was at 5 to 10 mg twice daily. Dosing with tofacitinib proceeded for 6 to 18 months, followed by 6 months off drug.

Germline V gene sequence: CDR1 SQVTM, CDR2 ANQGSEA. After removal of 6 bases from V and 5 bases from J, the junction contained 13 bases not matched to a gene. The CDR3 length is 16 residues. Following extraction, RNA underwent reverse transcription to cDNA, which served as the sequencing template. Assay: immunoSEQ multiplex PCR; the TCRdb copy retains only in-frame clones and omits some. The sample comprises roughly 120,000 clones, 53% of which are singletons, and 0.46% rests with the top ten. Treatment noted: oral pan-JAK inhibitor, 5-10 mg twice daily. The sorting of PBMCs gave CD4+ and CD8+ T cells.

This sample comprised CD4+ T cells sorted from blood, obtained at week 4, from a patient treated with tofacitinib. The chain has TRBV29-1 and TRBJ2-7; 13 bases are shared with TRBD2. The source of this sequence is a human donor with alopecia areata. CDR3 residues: CSVLAPTSGRAHEQYF. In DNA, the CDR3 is TGCAGCGTCCTAGCACCTACTAGCGGGAGGGCCCACGAGCAGTACTTC.